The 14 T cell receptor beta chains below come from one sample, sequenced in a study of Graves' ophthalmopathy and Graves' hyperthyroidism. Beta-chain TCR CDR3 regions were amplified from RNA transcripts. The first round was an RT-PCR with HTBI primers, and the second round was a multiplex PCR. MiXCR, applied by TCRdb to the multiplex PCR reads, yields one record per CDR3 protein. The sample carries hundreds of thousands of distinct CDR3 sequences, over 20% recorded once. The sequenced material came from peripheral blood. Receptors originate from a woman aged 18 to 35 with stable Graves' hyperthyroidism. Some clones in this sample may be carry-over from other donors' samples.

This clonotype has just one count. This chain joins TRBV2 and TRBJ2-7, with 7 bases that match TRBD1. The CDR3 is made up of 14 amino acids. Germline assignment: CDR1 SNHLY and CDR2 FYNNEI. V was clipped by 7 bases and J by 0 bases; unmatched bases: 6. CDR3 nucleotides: TGTGCCAGCAATGACAGGGTCGACTCCTACGAGCAGTACTTC. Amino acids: CASNDRVDSYEQYF.

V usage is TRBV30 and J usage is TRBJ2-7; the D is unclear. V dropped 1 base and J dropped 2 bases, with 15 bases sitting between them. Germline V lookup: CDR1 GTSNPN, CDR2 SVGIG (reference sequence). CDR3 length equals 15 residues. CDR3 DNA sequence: TGTGCCTGGAGTGCCGGGCTGGGCCTACCCTACGAGCAGTACTTC. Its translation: CAWSAGLGLPYEQYF.

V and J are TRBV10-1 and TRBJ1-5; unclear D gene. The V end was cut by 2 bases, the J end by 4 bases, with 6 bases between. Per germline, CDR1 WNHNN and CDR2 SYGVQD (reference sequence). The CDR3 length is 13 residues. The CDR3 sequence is CASSEGQNQPQHF. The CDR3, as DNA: TGCGCCAGCAGTGAGGGCCAGAATCAGCCCCAGCATTTT.

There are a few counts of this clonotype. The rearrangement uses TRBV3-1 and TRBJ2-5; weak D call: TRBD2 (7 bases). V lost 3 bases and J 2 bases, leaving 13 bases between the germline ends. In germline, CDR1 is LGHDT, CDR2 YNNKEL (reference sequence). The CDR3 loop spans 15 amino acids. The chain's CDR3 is CASSQRGPTQETQYF. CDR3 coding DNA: TGTGCCAGCAGCCAGCGGGGGCCGACACAAGAGACCCAGTACTTC.

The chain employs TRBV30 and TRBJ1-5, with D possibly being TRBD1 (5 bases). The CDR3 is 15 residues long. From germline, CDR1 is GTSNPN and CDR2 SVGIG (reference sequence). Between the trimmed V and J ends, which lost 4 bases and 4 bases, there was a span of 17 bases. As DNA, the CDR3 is TGTGCCTGGACCCTAAGGGGACGGCCGAATCAGCCCCAGCATTTT. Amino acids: CAWTLRGRPNQPQHF.

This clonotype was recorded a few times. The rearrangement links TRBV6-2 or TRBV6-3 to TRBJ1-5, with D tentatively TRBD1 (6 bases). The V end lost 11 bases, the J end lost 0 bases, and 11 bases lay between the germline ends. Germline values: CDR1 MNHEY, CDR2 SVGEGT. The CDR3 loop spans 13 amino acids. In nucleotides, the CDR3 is TGTGCCTCCCGGACAGTTAGCAATCAGCCCCAGCATTTT. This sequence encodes CASRTVSNQPQHF.

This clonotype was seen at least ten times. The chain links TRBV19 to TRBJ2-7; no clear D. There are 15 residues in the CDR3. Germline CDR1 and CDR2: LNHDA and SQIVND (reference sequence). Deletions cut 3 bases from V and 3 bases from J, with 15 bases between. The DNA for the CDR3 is TGTGCCAGTAGTATGGTCCGTGGAATGGGCTACGAGCAGTACTTC. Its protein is CASSMVRGMGYEQYF.

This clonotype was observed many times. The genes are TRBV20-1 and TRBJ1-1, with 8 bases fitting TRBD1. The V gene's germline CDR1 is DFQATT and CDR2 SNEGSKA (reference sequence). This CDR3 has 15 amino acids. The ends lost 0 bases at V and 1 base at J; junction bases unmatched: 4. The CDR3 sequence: CSARDPDRGNTEAFF. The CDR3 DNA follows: TGCAGTGCTAGAGATCCAGACAGGGGGAACACTGAAGCTTTCTTT.

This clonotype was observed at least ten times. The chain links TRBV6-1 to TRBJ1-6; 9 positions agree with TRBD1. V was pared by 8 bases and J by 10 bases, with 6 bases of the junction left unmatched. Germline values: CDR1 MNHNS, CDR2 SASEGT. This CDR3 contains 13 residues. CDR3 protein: CASLDRGGSPLHF. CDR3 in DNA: TGTGCCAGCTTGGACAGGGGTGGCTCACCCCTCCACTTT.

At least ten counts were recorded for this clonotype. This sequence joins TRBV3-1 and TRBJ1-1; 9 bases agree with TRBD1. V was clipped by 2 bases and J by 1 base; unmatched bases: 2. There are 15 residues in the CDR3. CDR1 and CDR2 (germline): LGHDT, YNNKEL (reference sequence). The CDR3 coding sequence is TGTGCCAGCAGCCAACTGGGACAGGGGAACACTGAAGCTTTCTTT. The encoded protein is CASSQLGQGNTEAFF.

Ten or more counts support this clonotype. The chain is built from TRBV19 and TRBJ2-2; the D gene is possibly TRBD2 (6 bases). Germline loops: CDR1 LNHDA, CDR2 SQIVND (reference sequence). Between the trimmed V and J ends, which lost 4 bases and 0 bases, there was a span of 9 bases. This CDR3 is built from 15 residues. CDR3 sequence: CASSTTRSNTGELFF. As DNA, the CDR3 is TGTGCCAGTAGTACGACTAGATCGAACACCGGGGAGCTGTTTTTT. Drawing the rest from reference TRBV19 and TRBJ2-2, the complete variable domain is DGGITQSPKYLFRKEGQNVTLSCEQNLNHDAMYWYRQDPGQGLRLIYYSQIVNDFQKGDIAEGYSVSREKKESFPLTVTSAQKNPTAFYLCASSTTRSNTGELFFGEGSRLTVL.

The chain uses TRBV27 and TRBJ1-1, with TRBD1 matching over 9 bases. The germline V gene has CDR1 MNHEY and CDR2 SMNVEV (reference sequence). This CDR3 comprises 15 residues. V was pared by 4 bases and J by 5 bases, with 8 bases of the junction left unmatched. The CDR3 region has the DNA TGTGCCAGCAGTTCAGGACAGGGGAGATTGACTGAAGCTTTCTTT. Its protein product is CASSSGQGRLTEAFF.

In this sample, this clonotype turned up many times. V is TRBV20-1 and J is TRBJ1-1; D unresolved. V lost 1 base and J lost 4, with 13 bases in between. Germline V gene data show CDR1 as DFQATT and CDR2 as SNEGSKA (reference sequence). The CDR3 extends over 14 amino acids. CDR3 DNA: TGCAGTGCTAGAGCCCCGAAACGCGGCACTGAAGCTTTCTTT. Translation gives CSARAPKRGTEAFF.

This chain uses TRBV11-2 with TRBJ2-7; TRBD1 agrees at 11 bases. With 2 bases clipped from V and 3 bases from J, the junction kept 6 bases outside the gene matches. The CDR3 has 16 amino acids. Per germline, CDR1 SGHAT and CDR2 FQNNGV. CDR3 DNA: TGTGCCAGCAGCTTAATTGTGGGGACAGGGGGCTACGAGCAGTACTTC. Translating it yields CASSLIVGTGGYEQYF.